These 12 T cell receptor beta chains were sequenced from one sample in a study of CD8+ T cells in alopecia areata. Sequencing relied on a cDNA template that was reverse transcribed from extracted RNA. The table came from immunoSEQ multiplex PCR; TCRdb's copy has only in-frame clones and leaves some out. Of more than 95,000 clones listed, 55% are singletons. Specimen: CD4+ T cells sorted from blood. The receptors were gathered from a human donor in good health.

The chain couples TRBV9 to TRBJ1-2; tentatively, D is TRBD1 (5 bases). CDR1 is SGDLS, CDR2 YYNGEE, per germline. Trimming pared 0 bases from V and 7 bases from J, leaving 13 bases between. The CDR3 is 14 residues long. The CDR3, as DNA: TGTGCCAGCAGCGTAGAATCCTGGGACTCTGGCTACACCTTC. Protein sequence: CASSVESWDSGYTF.

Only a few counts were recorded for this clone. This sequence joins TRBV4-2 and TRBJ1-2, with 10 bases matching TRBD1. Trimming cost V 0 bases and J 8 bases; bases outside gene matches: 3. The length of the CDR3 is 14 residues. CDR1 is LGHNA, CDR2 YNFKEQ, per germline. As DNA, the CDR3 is TGTGCCAGCAGCCAAGACCTGGACAGGGGGGGCTACACCTTC. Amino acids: CASSQDLDRGGYTF.

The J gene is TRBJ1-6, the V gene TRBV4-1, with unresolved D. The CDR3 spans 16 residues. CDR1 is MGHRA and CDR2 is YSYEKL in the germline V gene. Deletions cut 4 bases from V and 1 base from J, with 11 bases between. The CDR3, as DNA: TGCGCCAGCAGCCCGGCCGAGGGATCCTATAATTCACCCCTCCACTTT. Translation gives CASSPAEGSYNSPLHF.

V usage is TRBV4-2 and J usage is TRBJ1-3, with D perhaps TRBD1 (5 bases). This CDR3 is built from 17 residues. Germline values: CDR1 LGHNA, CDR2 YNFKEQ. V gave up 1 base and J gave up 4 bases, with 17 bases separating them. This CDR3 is CASSQGLWTMGGNTIYF. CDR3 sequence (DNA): TGTGCCAGCAGCCAAGGTCTTTGGACAATGGGCGGAAACACCATATATTTT.

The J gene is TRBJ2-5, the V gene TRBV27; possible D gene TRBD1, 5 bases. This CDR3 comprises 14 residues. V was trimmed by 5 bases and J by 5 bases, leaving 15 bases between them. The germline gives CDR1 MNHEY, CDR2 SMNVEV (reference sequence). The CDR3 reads CASSPGQGQETQYF. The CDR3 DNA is TGTGCCAGCAGTCCAGGACAAGGGCAGGAGACCCAGTACTTC.

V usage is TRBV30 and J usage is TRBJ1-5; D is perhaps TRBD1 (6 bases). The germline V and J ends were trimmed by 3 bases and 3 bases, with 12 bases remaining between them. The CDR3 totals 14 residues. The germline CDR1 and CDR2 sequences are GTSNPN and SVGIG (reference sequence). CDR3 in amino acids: CAWRWKGVNQPQHF. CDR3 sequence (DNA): TGTGCCTGGAGGTGGAAGGGGGTCAATCAGCCCCAGCATTTT. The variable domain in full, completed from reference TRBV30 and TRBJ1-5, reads SQTIHQWPATLVQPVGSPLSLECTVEGTSNPNLYWYRQAAGRGLQLLFYSVGIGQISSEVPQNLSASRPQDRQFILSSKKLLLSDSGFYLCAWRWKGVNQPQHFGDGTRLSIL.

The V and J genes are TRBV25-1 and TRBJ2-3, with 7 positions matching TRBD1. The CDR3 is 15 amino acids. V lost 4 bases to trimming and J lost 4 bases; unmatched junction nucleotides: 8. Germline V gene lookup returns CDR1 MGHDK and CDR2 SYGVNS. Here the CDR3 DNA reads TGTGCCAGCAGTGGACAGGGTCTGGTGGCAGATACGCAGTATTTT. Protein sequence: CASSGQGLVADTQYF.

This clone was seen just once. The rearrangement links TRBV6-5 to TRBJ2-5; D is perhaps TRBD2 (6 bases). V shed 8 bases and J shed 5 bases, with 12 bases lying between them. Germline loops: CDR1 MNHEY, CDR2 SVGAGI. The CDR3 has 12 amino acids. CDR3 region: CASGGAAETQYF. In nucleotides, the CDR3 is TGTGCCAGCGGAGGGGCGGCGGAGACCCAGTACTTC.

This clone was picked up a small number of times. The CDR3 bases are TGCAGCGCCGCCGACAGAGGCTATGGCTACACCTTC. Translating it yields CSAADRGYGYTF. The chain couples TRBV29-1 to TRBJ1-2, with a weak D call TRBD1 (5 bases). This CDR3 comprises 12 residues. Germline-derived CDR1 and CDR2 are SQVTM and ANQGSEA. V lost 7 bases and J 4 bases, leaving 13 bases between the germline ends. Using reference TRBV29-1 and TRBJ1-2 for the parts outside the CDR3, the full variable domain is SAVISQKPSRDICQRGTSLTIQCQVDSQVTMMFWYRQQPGQSLTLIATANQGSEATYESGFVIDKFPISRPNLTFSTLTVSNMSPEDSSIYLCSAADRGYGYTFGSGTRLTVV.

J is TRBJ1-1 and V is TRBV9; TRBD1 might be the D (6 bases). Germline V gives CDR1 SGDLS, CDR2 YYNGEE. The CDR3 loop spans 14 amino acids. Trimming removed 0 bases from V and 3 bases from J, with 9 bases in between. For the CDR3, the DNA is TGTGCCAGCAGCGTAGTCAGGGGTGACACTGAAGCTTTCTTT. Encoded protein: CASSVVRGDTEAFF. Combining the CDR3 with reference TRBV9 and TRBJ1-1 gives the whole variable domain DSGVTQTPKHLITATGQRVTLRCSPRSGDLSVYWYQQSLDQGLQFLIQYYNGEERAKGNILERFSAQQFPDLHSELNLSSLELGDSALYFCASSVVRGDTEAFFGQGTRLTVV.

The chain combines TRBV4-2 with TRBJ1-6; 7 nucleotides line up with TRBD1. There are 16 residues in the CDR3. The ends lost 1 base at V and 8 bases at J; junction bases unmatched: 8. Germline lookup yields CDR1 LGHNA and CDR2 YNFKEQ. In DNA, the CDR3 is TGTGCCAGCAGCCAAGGTTCCGACAGGGTGGATTCACCCCTCCACTTT. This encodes CASSQGSDRVDSPLHF.

The CDR3 region is CASRRRLAGTSYEQYF. CDR3 nucleotide sequence: TGTGCCAGCAGACGACGACTAGCGGGGACCTCCTACGAGCAGTACTTC. The rearrangement uses TRBV6-6 and TRBJ2-7; 11 bases line up with TRBD2. Losses at the gene ends were 6 bases for V and 0 bases for J; bases not matched to a gene: 7. Germline V lookup: CDR1 MNHNY, CDR2 SVGAGI (reference sequence). The CDR3 length is 16 residues.